This T cell receptor (beta chain) comes out of a study of blood T cell repertoires in COVID-19. This clone appeared a few times. Original processing methods: Reference gene primer amplification gave nucleated cell count estimates. The table came from immunoSEQ multiplex PCR; TCRdb's copy has only in-frame clones and leaves some out. The DNA gave D and trimming, while V, J and clone size come from that table. The sample lists around 250,000 clones, around 93% occurring once. The CDR3 length is 12 residues. Germline V gene data show CDR1 as MNHEY and CDR2 as SVGEGT. V dropped 5 bases and J dropped 8; count of bases not matched to a gene: 3.

The sample taken for sequencing was PBMCs or T cells enriched from blood (not recorded which). This receptor was taken from a man aged 40-55 years who had been exposed to COVID-19. The J gene is TRBJ1-2, the V gene TRBV6-2 or TRBV6-3; 9 nucleotides line up with TRBD1. The CDR3 loop is CASSTGGAGYTF. DNA of the CDR3: TGTGCCAGCAGTACAGGGGGCGCAGGCTACACCTTC.